Below, 8 T cell receptor beta chains from the same sample are listed, as sequenced in a study of patients and donors after allogeneic stem cell transplantation (dated by TCRdb to 2019 to 2021). Library construction relied on RT-PCR. Sequencing was performed on a NextSeq 550. The public reads were run again by TCRdb, first through fastp at Q25 and then through MiXCR, and only productive beta chains were kept. One record per CDR3 amino acid sequence lists the most common genes and DNA. This sample comprises approximately 430,000 distinct CDR3 sequences, under 20% of them detected only once. The top ten clonotypes cover 6% to 8% of the sample. Sequencing was done on a sample of blood, either unsorted or a sorted T cell fraction (not recorded which). These receptors originate from a human donor who was either an allogeneic HSCT recipient or a stem cell or donor lymphocyte infusion donor (not recorded which). It is not recorded whose cells these are; they may come from a transplant donor.

V usage is TRBV11-2 and J usage is TRBJ2-3, with 11 bases matching TRBD2. CDR1 is SGHAT and CDR2 is FQNNGV in the germline V gene. J was trimmed by 6 bases and V by 0 bases; bases with no gene match: 11. The CDR3 extends over 18 amino acids. The CDR3 DNA sequence: TGTGCCAGCAGCTTAGATAGCGGACTAGCGGGTTCAGGGGATACGCAGTATTTT. The encoded protein is CASSLDSGLAGSGDTQYF.

This clonotype has a single count. The chain is built from TRBV4-3 and TRBJ2-7; D remains ambiguous. Germline CDR1 reads LGHNA; CDR2 reads YSLEER. This CDR3 has 13 residues. V was trimmed by 10 bases and J by 1 base, leaving 14 bases between them. The CDR3 DNA reads TGCGCCACTCCGATATTTGTTTCCTACGAGCAGTACTTC. It translates to CATPIFVSYEQYF.

This clonotype occurred many times. The chain couples TRBV24-1 to TRBJ2-5; D remains ambiguous. The V end was cut by 0 bases, the J end by 1 base, with 2 bases between. The CDR3 totals 13 residues. The V gene's germline CDR1 is KGHDR and CDR2 SFDVKD. CDR3 coding DNA: TGTGCCACCAGTGATTTGAGCCAAGAGACCCAGTACTTC. It encodes CATSDLSQETQYF.

This rearrangement joins TRBV6-5 to TRBJ2-3; D gene ambiguous. With 0 bases removed from V and 2 bases from J, the gap between germline ends came to 6 bases. This CDR3 is 14 amino acids long. The germline V gene encodes CDR1 MNHEY and CDR2 SVGAGI. The CDR3 coding sequence is TGTGCCAGCAGTTACTCGCGGAACACAGATACGCAGTATTTT. This gives the protein CASSYSRNTDTQYF.

The chain has TRBV7-2 and TRBJ2-3; D is ambiguous. This CDR3 is 12 amino acids long. The germline CDR1 and CDR2 sequences are SGHTA and FQGNSA. V shed 5 bases and J shed 6 bases, with 9 bases lying between them. CDR3 in DNA: TGTGCCAGCAGCCCCGAGAGGGATACGCAGTATTTT. It translates to CASSPERDTQYF. Combining the CDR3 with reference TRBV7-2 and TRBJ2-3 gives the whole variable domain GAGVSQSPSNKVTEKGKDVELRCDPISGHTALYWYRQSLGQGLEFLIYFQGNSAPDKSGLPSDRFSAERTGGSVSTLTIQRTQQEDSAVYLCASSPERDTQYFGPGTRLTVL.

This chain joins TRBV30 and TRBJ1-2; TRBD1 agrees at 7 bases. The V segment lost 8 bases and the J segment 8 bases; nucleotides outside the gene matches: 8. The CDR3 length is 11 residues. Germline V gene sequence: CDR1 GTSNPN, CDR2 SVGIG (reference sequence). The CDR3 coding sequence is TGTGCCCGCGCGAGGGGGCGAGGCTACACCTTC. Translating gives CARARGRGYTF.

The rearrangement joins TRBV27 to TRBJ1-1; D gene unclear. CDR1 and CDR2 (germline): MNHEY, SMNVEV (reference sequence). CDR3 length: 13 amino acids. Trimming left V 8 bases short and J 4 bases short, with 14 bases between. CDR3 sequence (DNA): TGTGCCAGCCGAGTCTCTATAACCACTGAAGCTTTCTTT. Protein: CASRVSITTEAFF.

This clonotype was picked up a small number of times. This chain's CDR3 is CASSLEGPGNEQFF. The CDR3 nucleotides read TGTGCCAGCAGTTTAGAGGGACCAGGGAATGAGCAGTTCTTC. V is TRBV27 and J is TRBJ2-1; D possibly uses TRBD1 or TRBD2 (5 bases each). Looked up from germline, CDR1 is MNHEY and CDR2 is SMNVEV (reference sequence). Between the trimmed V and J ends, which lost 2 bases and 7 bases, there was a span of 12 bases. The length of the CDR3 is 14 residues.